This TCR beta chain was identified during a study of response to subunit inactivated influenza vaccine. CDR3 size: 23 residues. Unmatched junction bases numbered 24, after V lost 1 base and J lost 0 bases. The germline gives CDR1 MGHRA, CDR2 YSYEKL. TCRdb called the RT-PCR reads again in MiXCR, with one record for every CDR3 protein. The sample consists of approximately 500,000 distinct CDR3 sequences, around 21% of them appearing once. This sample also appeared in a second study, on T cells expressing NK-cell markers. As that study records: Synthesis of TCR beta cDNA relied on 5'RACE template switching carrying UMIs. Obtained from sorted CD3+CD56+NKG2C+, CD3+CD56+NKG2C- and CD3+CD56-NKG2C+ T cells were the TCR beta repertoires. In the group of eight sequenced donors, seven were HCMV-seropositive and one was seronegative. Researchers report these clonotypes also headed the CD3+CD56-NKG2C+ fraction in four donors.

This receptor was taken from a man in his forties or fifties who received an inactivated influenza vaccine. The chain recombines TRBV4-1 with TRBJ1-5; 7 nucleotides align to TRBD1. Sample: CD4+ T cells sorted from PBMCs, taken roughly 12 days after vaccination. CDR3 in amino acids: CASSQAPLTGRLSGGYSNQPQHF. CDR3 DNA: TGCGCCAGCAGCCAAGCCCCCCTGACAGGGCGGTTATCGGGGGGTTATAGCAATCAGCCCCAGCATTTT.